This TCR beta chain was documented in a study of T cell repertoires in cytomegalovirus infection. Germline-derived CDR1 and CDR2 are KGHDR and SFDVKD. This CDR3 has 13 amino acids. The V gene lost 4 bases and the J gene lost 0 bases, with 3 bases spanning the gap. TCRdb used MiXCR to reprocess the reads, holding one entry per CDR3 protein. The data hold roughly 300,000 distinct CDR3 sequences, with 9.5% observed a single time. This clonotype was counted only a few times. The rearrangement uses TRBV24-1 and TRBJ2-1; D is undetermined. Source material: PBMCs. The TCR sequence derives from a human donor in good health (CMV status not recorded). Some clones in this sample may be carry-over from other donors' samples. The CDR3 DNA is TGTGCCACCAGTGACTACTCCTACAATGAGCAGTTCTTC. Protein: CATSDYSYNEQFF.